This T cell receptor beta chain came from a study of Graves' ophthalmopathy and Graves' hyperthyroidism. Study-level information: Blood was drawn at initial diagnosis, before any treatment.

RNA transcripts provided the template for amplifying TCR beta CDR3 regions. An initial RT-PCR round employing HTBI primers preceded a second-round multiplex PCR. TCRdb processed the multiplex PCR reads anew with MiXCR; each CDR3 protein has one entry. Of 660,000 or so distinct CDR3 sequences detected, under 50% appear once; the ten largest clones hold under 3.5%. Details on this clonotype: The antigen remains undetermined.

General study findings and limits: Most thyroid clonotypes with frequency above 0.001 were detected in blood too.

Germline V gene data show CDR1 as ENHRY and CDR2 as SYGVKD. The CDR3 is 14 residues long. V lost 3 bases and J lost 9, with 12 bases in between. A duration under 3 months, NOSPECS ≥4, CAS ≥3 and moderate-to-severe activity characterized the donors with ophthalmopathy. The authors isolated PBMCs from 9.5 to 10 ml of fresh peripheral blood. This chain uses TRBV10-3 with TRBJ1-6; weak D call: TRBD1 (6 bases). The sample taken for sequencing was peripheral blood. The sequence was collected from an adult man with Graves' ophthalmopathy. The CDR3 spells CAISENQGISPLHF. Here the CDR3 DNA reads TGTGCCATCAGTGAAAACCAGGGGATTTCACCCCTCCACTTT.